This T cell receptor beta chain was identified during a study of blood T cell repertoires in COVID-19. At the level of the study: The United States, Italy and Spain were the sources of the acute and convalescent COVID-19 samples. The analysed material was cDNA or gDNA that came from T cells, B-cell-depleted T cells, or PBMCs.

The V and J ends lost 0 bases and 0 bases, in that order; junction bases with no gene match: 6. Germline values: CDR1 SGHAT, CDR2 FQNNGV. The CDR3 sequence is 17 residues long. Authors' analysis steps: Amplification of reference gene primers was used by the study to estimate nucleated cell counts. Libraries were prepared by immunoSEQ multiplex PCR; TCRdb keeps only in-frame clonotypes and omits some of them. V, J and clone size are those of that table, while D and trimming were read from the DNA. This table has about 260,000 clones, about 89% appearing once. V usage is TRBV11-2 and J usage is TRBJ2-7, with 9 bases matching TRBD2. This clonotype originated in a man aged 40-49 years with active or convalescent COVID-19. Sequencing input: peripheral blood. This CDR3 is CASSLDTGTSLSYEQYF. The CDR3 nucleotides are TGTGCCAGCAGCTTAGATACCGGGACTAGCCTCTCCTACGAGCAGTACTTC.